Described below is a single T cell receptor (beta chain) sequence and its context. Its antigen is undetermined. This entry comes from a study of cytomegalovirus exposure and HLA in healthy donors. The data were produced by immunoSEQ multiplex PCR, yet TCRdb's version contains in-frame clones alone and is incomplete. The table has fewer than 200,000 clones, 85% seen once. The study, taken as a whole, reports: The study recorded 164 TCR beta chains that were cytomegalovirus-associated. Rarity held for most TCR sequences, but there were some public TCRs that occurred in many donors.

Trimming at V came to 6 bases and at J to 4 bases, leaving 4 bases not matched to a gene. The CDR3 loop spans 14 amino acids. Germline values: CDR1 SGHNT, CDR2 YYREEE (reference sequence). This chain links TRBV5-4 with TRBJ2-3; TRBD1 matches 11 bases. The receptor's source is a young man in good health and CMV-seropositive. Sequencing input: PBMCs. CDR3 region: CASIRDRGSDTQYF. CDR3 nucleotides: TGTGCCAGCATCCGGGACAGGGGGTCAGATACGCAGTATTTT.